This T cell receptor beta chain was recorded in a study of immune evolution from preneoplasia to lung adenocarcinoma. Study-wide points: Top clone share appeared to fall from AAH through AIS, MIA, adenocarcinoma.

Of note for this clone: The target antigen is unknown.

Method: immunoSEQ multiplex PCR; TCRdb's copy keeps in-frame clones and lacks some. The sample holds 1,500 to 2,000 clones; 70% to 85% are singletons and the top ten take about 2.4%. Trimming shortened V by 0 bases and J by 3 bases, and 5 bases separated the two germline ends. The germline CDR1 and CDR2 sequences are SGHAT and FQNNGV. This CDR3 has 13 residues. Material for sequencing was FFPE invasive lung adenocarcinoma tissue. The receptor's source is a person in their fifties with lung adenocarcinoma. The chain combines TRBV11-2 with TRBJ1-2, with D perhaps matching TRBD1 (5 bases). DNA for the CDR3: TGTGCCAGCAGCTTAGACAGGGACTATGGCTACACCTTC. It encodes CASSLDRDYGYTF.